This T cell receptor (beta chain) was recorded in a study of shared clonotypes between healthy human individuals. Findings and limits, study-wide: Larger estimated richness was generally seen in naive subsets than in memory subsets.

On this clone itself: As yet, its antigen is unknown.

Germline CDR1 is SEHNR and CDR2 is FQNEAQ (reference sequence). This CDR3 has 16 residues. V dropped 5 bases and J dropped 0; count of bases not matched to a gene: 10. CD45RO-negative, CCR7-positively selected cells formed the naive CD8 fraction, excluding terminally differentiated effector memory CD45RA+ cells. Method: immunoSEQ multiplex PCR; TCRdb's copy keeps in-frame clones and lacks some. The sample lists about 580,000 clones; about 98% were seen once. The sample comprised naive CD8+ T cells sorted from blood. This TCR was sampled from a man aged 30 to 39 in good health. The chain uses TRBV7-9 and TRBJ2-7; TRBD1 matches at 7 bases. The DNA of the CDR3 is TGTGCCAGCAGCGGGGGCGGACAGGCAAGCTCCTACGAGCAGTACTTC. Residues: CASSGGGQASSYEQYF.